One and the same sample provided the 6 T cell receptor beta chains below, sequenced in a study of blood T cell repertoires in COVID-19. Repertoires were generated with immunoSEQ multiplex PCR, while TCRdb's copy carries only in-frame clones and drops some. The table shows some 72,000 clones, with around nine tenths occurring only once. The sequenced sample consisted of peripheral blood. These receptors all stem from a man over 45 with active COVID-19.

This rearrangement joins TRBV10-3 to TRBJ2-2, with 13 bases that match TRBD2. The CDR3 has 18 residues. CDR1 is ENHRY and CDR2 is SYGVKD in the germline V gene. V was clipped by 4 bases and J by 3 bases; unmatched bases: 8. DNA for the CDR3: TGTGCCATCAGTGCTTCGACTAGCGGGGGGTTCTACACCGGGGAGCTGTTTTTT. Its translation is CAISASTSGGFYTGELFF.

V and J are TRBV5-1 and TRBJ2-1; 9 nucleotides align to TRBD1. CDR3 length: 15 amino acids. The germline CDR1 and CDR2 sequences are SGHRS and YFSETQ. The V and J ends lost 5 bases and 8 bases, in that order; junction bases with no gene match: 11. DNA for the CDR3: TGCGCCAGCAGAGTTGGGACAGGGATTTTCTATGAGCAGTTCTTC. As protein: CASRVGTGIFYEQFF. The entire variable domain, with the rest obtained from reference TRBV5-1 and TRBJ2-1, is as follows: KAGVTQTPRYLIKTRGQQVTLSCSPISGHRSVSWYQQTPGQGLQFLFEYFSETQRNKGNFPGRFSGRQFSNSRSEMNVSTLELGDSALYLCASRVGTGIFYEQFFGPGTRLTVL.

This chain uses TRBV18 with TRBJ2-3; the match to TRBD1 covers 7 bases. CDR3 length: 14 amino acids. Germline trimming cut 8 bases from V and 0 bases from J; bases unmatched to any gene: 5. Germline CDR1 reads KGHSH; CDR2 reads LQKENI. The CDR3 nucleotides are TGTGCCAGCGGGGACAGTCTTAGCACAGATACGCAGTATTTT. It yields the protein CASGDSLSTDTQYF.

This clone was seen a single time. The chain joins TRBV5-1 to TRBJ2-5; 11 bases fit TRBD2. This CDR3 spans 16 amino acids. Germline V lookup: CDR1 SGHRS, CDR2 YFSETQ. The V and J ends lost 0 bases and 5 bases, in that order; junction bases with no gene match: 6. CDR3 coding DNA: TGCGCCAGCAGCTTGGCTGGGCTAGCGGGAGGTGAGACCCAGTACTTC. Protein: CASSLAGLAGGETQYF.

The rearrangement uses TRBV15 and TRBJ2-3; D gene ambiguous. V was shortened by 1 base and J by 7 bases, with 12 bases between the two germline ends. This CDR3 is 14 amino acids long. Germline V lookup: CDR1 LNHNV, CDR2 YYDKDF (reference sequence). Here the CDR3 DNA reads TGTGCCACCAGCAGAGGTGGAGTTTACCATACGCAGTATTTT. The encoded protein is CATSRGGVYHTQYF.

The chain has TRBV6-5 and TRBJ1-1, with D hard to call. The germline V gene has CDR1 MNHEY and CDR2 SVGAGI. The V end lost 11 bases, the J end lost 1 base, and 20 bases lay between the germline ends. The CDR3 runs to 15 residues. This CDR3 reads CASKGLTEGNTEAFF. The DNA for the CDR3 is TGTGCCTCAAAAGGACTCACCGAAGGGAACACTGAAGCTTTCTTT.